The clone carrying this T cell receptor (beta chain) was counted many times. As yet, its antigen is unknown. The study tagged each TCR cDNA molecule with a unique molecular identifier. TCRdb re-called the 5' RACE reads through MiXCR, storing one row per CDR3 protein. The data show some 110,000 distinct CDR3 sequences, with 9.5% to 15% seen just once and about 15% held by the top ten. As for time point: blood at routine non-recurrence follow-up after resection. Unsorted tumor, nontumor lung tissue or cryopreserved PBMC supplied the whole RNA. This sample stems from a study of spatial heterogeneity in lung cancer. The overall study: The donors were 72 patients with non-small cell lung cancer that was early-stage and untreated. Sequencing of follow-up PBMC samples took place when they were available, at a median of about two years after resection. Study-wide results and limits: The study found ubiquitous expanded tumor TCRs in blood more at resection than follow-up.

Germline V lookup: CDR1 MNHNS, CDR2 SASEGT. The CDR3 covers 17 residues. After removal of 2 bases from V and 7 bases from J, the junction contained 11 bases not matched to a gene. The V call is TRBV6-1, the J call TRBJ1-6; 7 bases fit TRBD1. The TCR comes from a male donor with early-stage non-small cell lung cancer. This specimen was PBMCs, taken at follow-up. This CDR3 reads CASSERIQGSPNSPLHF. CDR3 bases: TGTGCCAGCAGTGAACGAATACAGGGGAGTCCCAATTCACCCCTCCACTTT.